Following are 8 T cell receptor beta chains from one sample sequenced in a study of CD8+CD57+ T cells in acquired aplastic anemia. Investigators profiled TCR beta VDJ and CDR3 from genomic DNA template. TCRdb re-called the reads through MiXCR, storing one row per CDR3 protein. The sample consists of about 120,000 distinct CDR3 sequences, under 60% of them appearing once. The sequenced patients had an expansion of CD8+CD57+ cells seen by flow cytometry. The specimen sequenced was sorted CD4+, CD8+, or CD8+CD57+ T cells (not recorded which) from PBMCs. The receptor source for this set is a human donor with aplastic anemia.

On this clonotype: A much larger clone lies a single base off, so this may be a read error. The chain links TRBV2 to TRBJ2-7; 9 bases line up with TRBD1. CDR1 SNHLY and CDR2 FYNNEI come from the germline V gene. J gave up 2 bases and V 5 bases, and 7 bases lay outside the gene matches. The length of the CDR3 is 15 residues. CDR3 sequence: CASSYRTGVPYEQYF. As DNA, the CDR3 is TGTGCCAGCAGTTACAGGACAGGGGTACCCTACGAGCAGTACTTC.

In its sample, this clonotype was seen a few times. The chain couples TRBV15 to TRBJ2-5, with D maybe TRBD2 (6 bases). Trimming took 6 bases from V and 4 from J, leaving 15 bases between them. Germline V gives CDR1 LNHNV, CDR2 YYDKDF (reference sequence). The CDR3 sequence is 14 residues long. CDR3 nucleotides: TGTGCCACCAGTGGCGGGGCTGGGGGAGAGACCCAGTACTTC. Its protein is CATSGGAGGETQYF.

The table lists this clonotype with a few counts. The chain uses TRBV24-1 and TRBJ2-1; tentatively, D is TRBD1 (5 bases). From germline, CDR1 is KGHDR and CDR2 SFDVKD. Trimming left V 0 bases short and J 0 bases short, with 5 bases between. The CDR3 consists of 15 residues. CDR3 DNA sequence: TGTGCCACCAGTGATTTGCAGGGCTCCTACAATGAGCAGTTCTTC. Translated, it gives CATSDLQGSYNEQFF.

The V call is TRBV3-1, the J call TRBJ2-7; the D call may be TRBD1 or TRBD2 (6 bases each). Trimming took off 3 bases at V and 0 bases at J, with 15 bases between the two ends. The CDR3 length is 16 residues. Germline V gives CDR1 LGHDT, CDR2 YNNKEL (reference sequence). The CDR3 region is CASSHLVGGFSYEQYF. For the CDR3, the DNA is TGTGCCAGCAGCCACCTCGTGGGGGGCTTCTCCTACGAGCAGTACTTC.

The table lists this clonotype with a few counts. This rearrangement joins TRBV7-3 to TRBJ2-5, with TRBD1 as a possible D gene (5 bases). Trimming pared 0 bases from V and 5 bases from J, leaving 10 bases between. The CDR3 is 14 amino acids. Germline V gene data show CDR1 as SGHTA and CDR2 as FQGTGA. CDR3 bases: TGTGCCAGCAGCTTAACCGGCAGGGTGGAGACCCAGTACTTC. Translating gives CASSLTGRVETQYF.

The genes are TRBV29-1 and TRBJ1-1; D remains unclear. Trimming stripped 4 bases from V and 3 bases from J, with 24 bases between. In germline, CDR1 is SQVTM, CDR2 ANQGSEA. The CDR3 covers 17 residues. In DNA, the CDR3 is TGCAGCGTTGGCCACCCGACGAGCTCTCGGTGGGACACTGAAGCTTTCTTT. Protein: CSVGHPTSSRWDTEAFF.

J is TRBJ1-4 and V is TRBV29-1, with 7 bases identical to TRBD1. V was pared by 5 bases and J by 5 bases, with 11 bases of the junction left unmatched. The CDR3 has 15 residues. In germline, CDR1 is SQVTM, CDR2 ANQGSEA. The CDR3 DNA reads as TGCAGCGTTTGGGGGAGAGGACAGGCCAATGAAAAACTGTTTTTT. It yields the protein CSVWGRGQANEKLFF.

This clonotype was seen a handful of times. The V call is TRBV7-6, the J call TRBJ2-7; possible D gene TRBD2, 5 bases. The CDR3 has 13 residues. Trimming shortened V by 5 bases and J by 3 bases, and 11 bases separated the two germline ends. Germline CDR1 SGHVS, CDR2 FNYEAQ. Here the CDR3 DNA reads TGTGCCAGCAGCCCACGGGCGGGCTACGAGCAGTACTTC. Protein product: CASSPRAGYEQYF. The variable domain in full, completed from reference TRBV7-6 and TRBJ2-7, reads GAGVSQSPRYKVTKRGQDVALRCDPISGHVSLYWYRQALGQGPEFLTYFNYEAQQDKSGLPNDRFSAERPEGSISTLTIQRTEQRDSAMYRCASSPRAGYEQYFGPGTRLTVT.